This record covers a single T cell receptor (beta chain). The antigen it binds to is not known. The sample holds no much larger clone one base away, and base qualities are not on file. Preparation of the library involved PCR. The data were produced on an Illumina MiSeq. In-frame beta chains were kept once TCRdb had trimmed the public reads at Q25 with fastp and called clones with MiXCR. Rows are unified per CDR3 protein, each entry keeping the most common DNA and genes. The sample table holds about 16,000 distinct CDR3 sequences, of which approximately 35% were seen once. The ten largest clones add up to approximately 1.5% of the sample. CDR1 MDHEN and CDR2 SYDVKM were looked up in the germline V gene. Trimming at the junction amounts to 4 bases on V and 4 bases on J, and the germline ends lie 14 bases apart. Including the terminal cysteine and phenylalanine, the CDR3 comprises 15 residues. Only the CDR3 DNA stays, 45 bases, in frame from base 1.

This entry is derived from a study of regulatory and conventional T cells in breast cancer (dated by TCRdb to the mid-2010s). The sequence links TRBV28 to TRBJ2-1; possibly the D gene is TRBD1, per 5 matching bases. This receptor was taken from a female donor in good health. Sequenced input: conventional T cells from blood. The nucleotides are TGTGCCAGCAGTTACTTTAGGACATCATACAATGAGCAGTTCTTC. Translated, it reads CASSYFRTSYNEQFF.